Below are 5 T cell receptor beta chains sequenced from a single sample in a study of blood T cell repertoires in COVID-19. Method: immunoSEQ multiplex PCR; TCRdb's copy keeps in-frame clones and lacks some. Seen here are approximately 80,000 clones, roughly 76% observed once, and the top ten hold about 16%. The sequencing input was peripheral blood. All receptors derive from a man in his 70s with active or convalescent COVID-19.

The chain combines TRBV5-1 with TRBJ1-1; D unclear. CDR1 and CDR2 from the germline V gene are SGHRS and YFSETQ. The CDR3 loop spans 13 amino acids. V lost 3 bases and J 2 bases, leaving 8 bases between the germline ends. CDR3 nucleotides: TGCGCCAGCAGCTCGCGGGATAACACTGAAGCTTTCTTT. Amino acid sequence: CASSSRDNTEAFF.

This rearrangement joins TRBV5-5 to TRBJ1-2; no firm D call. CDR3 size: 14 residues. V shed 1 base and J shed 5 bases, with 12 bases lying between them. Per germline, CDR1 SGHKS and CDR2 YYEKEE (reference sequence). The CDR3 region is CASSLMPLGYGYTF. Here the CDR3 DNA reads TGTGCCAGCAGCTTGATGCCCCTCGGGTATGGCTACACCTTC.

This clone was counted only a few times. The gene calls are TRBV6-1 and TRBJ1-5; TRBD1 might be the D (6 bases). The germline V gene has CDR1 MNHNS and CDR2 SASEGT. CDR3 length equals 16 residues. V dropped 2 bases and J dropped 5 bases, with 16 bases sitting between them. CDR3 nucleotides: TGTGCCAGCAGTGAATATGGGGGCCTCCAATATCAGCCCCAGCATTTT. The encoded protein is CASSEYGGLQYQPQHF.

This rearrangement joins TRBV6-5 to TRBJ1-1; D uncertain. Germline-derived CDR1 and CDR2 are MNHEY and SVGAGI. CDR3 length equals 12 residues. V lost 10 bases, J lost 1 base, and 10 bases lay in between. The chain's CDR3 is CATEPRNTEAFF. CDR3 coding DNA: TGTGCCACCGAGCCGAGGAACACTGAAGCTTTCTTT.

This chain's CDR3 is CASSYPGGGAETQYF. CDR3 DNA: TGTGCCAGCAGCTACCCCGGCGGGGGGGCAGAGACCCAGTACTTC. The chain has TRBV13 and TRBJ2-5; 9 positions agree with TRBD2. In germline, CDR1 is PRHDT, CDR2 FYEKMQ (reference sequence). The CDR3 spans 15 residues. V shed 4 bases, J shed 4 bases, and the junction held 7 bases outside the gene matches.